This is a list of T cell receptor beta chains from one sample in a study of T-cell reconstitution after alpha-beta-depleted transplantation in children. TCRdb re-called the PCR reads with MiXCR, one entry per CDR3 protein. The table lists a few hundred thousand distinct CDR3 sequences, roughly a tenth of them singletons. The sequenced sample was PBMCs, obtained before TCRalphabeta/CD19-depleted stem cell transplant. Receptors were obtained from a boy younger than two with acute myeloid leukemia, due to receive a stem cell transplant. The CDR3 runs from the conserved cysteine through the conserved F or W. D genes are given only for firm matches. Size is omitted from some rows. Given values are once, few, many or a class for expanded clones.

V gene: TRBV6-5; clone size: .; J gene: TRBJ2-4; D gene: .; CDR3 protein: CASSLTRELAKNIQYF; CDR3 DNA: TGTGCCAGCAGCTTAACTAGAGAGCTAGCCAAAAACATTCAGTACTTC
V gene: TRBV2; clone size: .; J gene: TRBJ1-2; D gene: TRBD1; CDR3 protein: CASSGPGTGNYGYTF; CDR3 DNA: TGTGCCAGCAGTGGTCCCGGGACAGGAAACTATGGCTACACCTTC
V gene: TRBV9; clone size: many; J gene: TRBJ2-2; D gene: .; CDR3 protein: CASSALGLSDTGELFF; CDR3 DNA: TGTGCCAGCAGCGCCCTCGGGTTGTCAGACACCGGGGAGCTGTTTTTT
V gene: TRBV12-3/TRBV12-4; clone size: many; J gene: TRBJ2-1; D gene: .; CDR3 protein: CASSLGDSQVGNEHFF; CDR3 DNA: TGTGCCAGCAGTTTAGGGGACTCCCAAGTGGGCAATGAGCATTTCTTC
V gene: TRBV12-3/TRBV12-4; clone size: many; J gene: TRBJ2-1; D gene: .; CDR3 protein: CASSTLYNEQFF; CDR3 DNA: TGTGCCAGCAGTACTCTGTACAATGAGCAGTTCTTC
V gene: TRBV20-1; clone size: few; J gene: TRBJ1-1; D gene: .; CDR3 protein: CSALGGSWNTEAFF; CDR3 DNA: TGCAGTGCCCTAGGGGGGTCATGGAACACTGAAGCTTTCTTT
V gene: TRBV27; clone size: .; J gene: TRBJ2-7; D gene: .; CDR3 protein: CASSLTSAWEQYF; CDR3 DNA: TGTGCCAGCAGTTTGACGTCGGCTTGGGAGCAGTACTTC
V gene: TRBV7-9; clone size: .; J gene: TRBJ2-1; D gene: TRBD2; CDR3 protein: CASSEGLQREGDYEQFF; CDR3 DNA: TGTGCCAGCAGCGAAGGACTTCAAAGGGAGGGTGACTATGAGCAGTTCTTC
V gene: TRBV29-1; clone size: many; J gene: TRBJ2-3; D gene: TRBD2; CDR3 protein: CSVGGLTQYF; CDR3 DNA: TGCAGCGTTGGGGGACTAACCCAGTATTTT
V gene: TRBV10-3; clone size: few; J gene: TRBJ2-3; D gene: TRBD1; CDR3 protein: CAISDSGGRTDTQYF; CDR3 DNA: TGTGCCATCAGTGATTCAGGGGGCAGGACAGATACGCAGTATTTT
V gene: TRBV5-1; clone size: many; J gene: TRBJ2-7; D gene: TRBD2; CDR3 protein: CASSSETSGRAGNYEQYF; CDR3 DNA: TGCGCCAGCAGCTCTGAGACTAGCGGGAGGGCAGGCAACTACGAGCAGTACTTC
V gene: TRBV6-5; clone size: many; J gene: TRBJ2-1; D gene: .; CDR3 protein: CASRLSRRLNEQFF; CDR3 DNA: TGTGCCAGCAGGCTTAGTAGGCGACTCAATGAGCAGTTCTTC
V gene: TRBV11-3; clone size: many; J gene: TRBJ2-3; D gene: TRBD2; CDR3 protein: CASSLDGGGRADTQYF; CDR3 DNA: TGTGCCAGCAGCTTAGATGGCGGCGGGAGAGCAGATACGCAGTATTTT
V gene: TRBV12-3/TRBV12-4; clone size: few; J gene: TRBJ2-1; D gene: TRBD1; CDR3 protein: CASSRDRVANEQFF; CDR3 DNA: TGTGCCAGCAGCCGGGACAGGGTGGCCAATGAGCAGTTCTTC
V gene: TRBV20-1; clone size: .; J gene: TRBJ2-3; D gene: TRBD2; CDR3 protein: CSPATLAGTLSTDTQYF; CDR3 DNA: TGCAGTCCTGCAACGCTAGCGGGGACACTTAGCACAGATACGCAGTATTTT
V gene: TRBV15; clone size: many; J gene: TRBJ2-3; D gene: .; CDR3 protein: CATSRPGPTDTQYF; CDR3 DNA: TGTGCCACCAGCAGGCCAGGTCCCACAGATACGCAGTATTTT
V gene: TRBV20-1; clone size: many; J gene: TRBJ1-1; D gene: TRBD1; CDR3 protein: CSAGDRDTEAFF; CDR3 DNA: TGCAGTGCTGGGGACAGGGACACTGAAGCTTTCTTT
V gene: TRBV12-3/TRBV12-4; clone size: few; J gene: TRBJ2-7; D gene: TRBD1; CDR3 protein: CASSSTGGLSSYEQYF; CDR3 DNA: TGTGCCAGCAGTTCGACAGGGGGATTAAGCTCCTACGAGCAGTACTTC
V gene: TRBV29-1; clone size: many; J gene: TRBJ2-1; D gene: TRBD2; CDR3 protein: CSVNPVPGGMYNEQFF; CDR3 DNA: TGCAGCGTTAATCCGGTCCCGGGGGGGATGTACAATGAGCAGTTCTTC
V gene: TRBV6-5; clone size: many; J gene: TRBJ2-1; D gene: TRBD1; CDR3 protein: CASSSTLDRTLYEQFF; CDR3 DNA: TGTGCCAGCAGTTCAACTCTGGACAGGACCCTATATGAGCAGTTCTTC
V gene: TRBV9; clone size: many; J gene: TRBJ2-1; D gene: TRBD1; CDR3 protein: CASSPPGTDPYNEQFF; CDR3 DNA: TGTGCCAGCAGCCCCCCGGGGACAGACCCCTACAATGAGCAGTTCTTC
V gene: TRBV5-1; clone size: .; J gene: TRBJ2-1; D gene: TRBD2; CDR3 protein: CASSFGLGGYNEQFF; CDR3 DNA: TGCGCCAGCAGCTTCGGACTAGGCGGTTACAATGAGCAGTTCTTC
V gene: TRBV7-2; clone size: few; J gene: TRBJ2-3; D gene: .; CDR3 protein: CASSSRTPYTDTQYF; CDR3 DNA: TGTGCCAGCAGTTCTAGGACTCCCTACACAGATACGCAGTATTTT
V gene: TRBV7-6; clone size: many; J gene: TRBJ1-1; D gene: .; CDR3 protein: CASSLARAGEAFF; CDR3 DNA: TGTGCCAGCAGCTTAGCGCGGGCAGGAGAAGCTTTCTTT
V gene: TRBV3-1; clone size: many; J gene: TRBJ2-4; D gene: .; CDR3 protein: CASSQGPDRQYIQYF; CDR3 DNA: TGTGCCAGCAGCCAAGGGCCCGACAGGCAATACATTCAGTACTTC
V gene: TRBV7-3; clone size: few; J gene: TRBJ2-7; D gene: TRBD2; CDR3 protein: CASSLTYPGTSGGSLGEQYF; CDR3 DNA: TGTGCCAGCAGCTTAACGTACCCCGGGACTAGCGGGGGGTCTTTAGGAGAGCAGTACTTC
V gene: TRBV7-8; clone size: many; J gene: TRBJ1-4; D gene: .; CDR3 protein: CASSLERGNGLFF; CDR3 DNA: TGTGCCAGCAGCTTAGAACGCGGGAACGGACTGTTTTTT
V gene: TRBV10-3; clone size: many; J gene: TRBJ2-7; D gene: .; CDR3 protein: CASGTPEEQYF; CDR3 DNA: TGTGCCAGCGGGACCCCCGAAGAGCAGTACTTC
V gene: TRBV7-3; clone size: .; J gene: TRBJ2-1; D gene: .; CDR3 protein: CASSLRAPSGRGQISYNEQFF; CDR3 DNA: TGTGCCAGCAGCTTAAGGGCACCCTCTGGCCGAGGGCAAATCTCCTACAATGAGCAGTTCTTC
V gene: TRBV5-1; clone size: many; J gene: TRBJ2-7; D gene: TRBD1; CDR3 protein: CASSFQAGTGSYEQYF; CDR3 DNA: TGCGCCAGCAGCTTCCAAGCCGGGACAGGGTCCTACGAGCAGTACTTC
V gene: TRBV27; clone size: many; J gene: TRBJ1-5; D gene: .; CDR3 protein: CASSVGLPGDQPQHF; CDR3 DNA: TGTGCCAGCAGTGTGGGGCTCCCAGGGGATCAGCCCCAGCATTTT
V gene: TRBV18; clone size: .; J gene: TRBJ2-3; D gene: TRBD1; CDR3 protein: CASSPPSSTGTQYF; CDR3 DNA: TGTGCCAGCTCACCACCCTCATCGACAGGGACGCAGTATTTT
V gene: TRBV3-1; clone size: .; J gene: TRBJ2-7; D gene: .; CDR3 protein: CASSPRTDSYEQYF; CDR3 DNA: TGTGCCAGCAGCCCTCGGACGGACTCCTACGAGCAGTACTTC
V gene: TRBV20-1; clone size: many; J gene: TRBJ2-7; D gene: TRBD2; CDR3 protein: CSASGRPGTTYEQYF; CDR3 DNA: TGCAGTGCTAGCGGGCGTCCGGGGACTACCTACGAGCAGTACTTC
V gene: TRBV18; clone size: many; J gene: TRBJ2-5; D gene: TRBD1; CDR3 protein: CASSPDRGSKTQYF; CDR3 DNA: TGTGCCAGCTCACCTGACAGGGGAAGCAAGACCCAGTACTTC
V gene: TRBV2; clone size: .; J gene: TRBJ2-5; D gene: TRBD2; CDR3 protein: CASRNLAGRGETQYF; CDR3 DNA: TGTGCCAGCAGGAATCTAGCGGGAAGAGGAGAGACCCAGTACTTC
V gene: TRBV27; clone size: many; J gene: TRBJ2-1; D gene: .; CDR3 protein: CASRAIGNEQFF; CDR3 DNA: TGTGCCAGCAGGGCCATTGGCAATGAGCAGTTCTTC
V gene: TRBV20-1; clone size: .; J gene: TRBJ2-3; D gene: .; CDR3 protein: CSASGARGSRTDTQYF; CDR3 DNA: TGCAGTGCTAGCGGGGCGCGGGGCTCACGCACAGATACGCAGTATTTT
V gene: TRBV5-1; clone size: many; J gene: TRBJ2-7; D gene: .; CDR3 protein: CASSLPKDGAYEQYF; CDR3 DNA: TGCGCCAGCAGCTTGCCCAAGGACGGGGCCTACGAGCAGTACTTC
V gene: TRBV7-9; clone size: .; J gene: TRBJ2-7; D gene: TRBD1; CDR3 protein: CASSSSPTGGPYEQYF; CDR3 DNA: TGTGCCAGCAGCTCCTCCCCGACAGGGGGCCCCTACGAGCAGTACTTC
V gene: TRBV6-6; clone size: few; J gene: TRBJ2-1; D gene: .; CDR3 protein: CASSYSSGVEQFF; CDR3 DNA: TGTGCCAGCAGTTACTCGTCAGGGGTTGAGCAGTTCTTC
V gene: TRBV12-3/TRBV12-4; clone size: many; J gene: TRBJ1-2; D gene: .; CDR3 protein: CASRRGRGLYGYTF; CDR3 DNA: TGTGCCAGCAGGCGCGGCAGGGGCCTCTATGGCTACACCTTC
V gene: TRBV12-3/TRBV12-4; clone size: few; J gene: TRBJ2-1; D gene: TRBD2; CDR3 protein: CASSLAGGTDEQFF; CDR3 DNA: TGTGCCAGCAGTTTAGCGGGAGGGACTGATGAGCAGTTCTTC
V gene: TRBV11-1; clone size: .; J gene: TRBJ1-4; D gene: TRBD1; CDR3 protein: CASSSLDRAKEKLFF; CDR3 DNA: TGTGCCAGCAGCTCGCTGGACAGGGCGAAAGAAAAACTGTTTTTT
V gene: TRBV7-9; clone size: many; J gene: TRBJ1-1; D gene: .; CDR3 protein: CASSLAPQAQMNTEAFF; CDR3 DNA: TGTGCCAGCAGCTTAGCCCCACAGGCTCAAATGAACACTGAAGCTTTCTTT
V gene: TRBV12-3/TRBV12-4; clone size: few; J gene: TRBJ1-5; D gene: .; CDR3 protein: CASSLAVDQPQHF; CDR3 DNA: TGTGCCAGCAGTTTGGCGGTAGATCAGCCCCAGCATTTT
V gene: TRBV5-1; clone size: many; J gene: TRBJ1-4; D gene: TRBD1; CDR3 protein: CASSLAPGTGALGEKLFF; CDR3 DNA: TGCGCCAGCAGCTTGGCCCCCGGGACAGGGGCCTTGGGAGAAAAACTGTTTTTT
V gene: TRBV12-3/TRBV12-4; clone size: .; J gene: TRBJ2-7; D gene: TRBD1; CDR3 protein: CASSFRGTGYEQYF; CDR3 DNA: TGTGCCAGCAGTTTTCGGGGGACAGGGTACGAGCAGTACTTC
V gene: TRBV11-1; clone size: many; J gene: TRBJ2-5; D gene: .; CDR3 protein: CASSFRRGPQETQYF; CDR3 DNA: TGTGCCAGCAGCTTTAGAAGGGGACCTCAAGAGACCCAGTACTTC
V gene: TRBV12-3/TRBV12-4; clone size: many; J gene: TRBJ2-3; D gene: TRBD1; CDR3 protein: CASSLRQGAADTQYF; CDR3 DNA: TGTGCCAGCAGTTTGAGACAGGGGGCCGCAGATACGCAGTATTTT
V gene: TRBV6-4; clone size: many; J gene: TRBJ2-3; D gene: TRBD2; CDR3 protein: CASSDLRGLAGVRDTQYF; CDR3 DNA: TGTGCCAGCAGTGACCTCCGGGGACTAGCGGGGGTCCGGGATACGCAGTATTTT
V gene: TRBV5-1; clone size: many; J gene: TRBJ2-5; D gene: .; CDR3 protein: CASSRDREGETQYF; CDR3 DNA: TGCGCCAGCAGCCGAGACAGGGAGGGAGAGACCCAGTACTTC
V gene: TRBV27; clone size: .; J gene: TRBJ2-6; D gene: TRBD2; CDR3 protein: CASSSGALLSGANVLTF; CDR3 DNA: TGTGCCAGCAGTAGCGGGGCCTTACTATCTGGGGCCAACGTCCTGACTTTC
V gene: TRBV9; clone size: many; J gene: TRBJ1-2; D gene: .; CDR3 protein: CASSVGKASSYGYTF; CDR3 DNA: TGTGCCAGCAGCGTAGGGAAAGCCTCCTCCTATGGCTACACCTTC
V gene: TRBV12-5; clone size: many; J gene: TRBJ2-2; D gene: TRBD1; CDR3 protein: CASGLQGTGGTGELFF; CDR3 DNA: TGTGCTAGTGGTTTGCAGGGGACAGGGGGTACCGGGGAGCTGTTTTTT
V gene: TRBV29-1; clone size: few; J gene: TRBJ2-5; D gene: .; CDR3 protein: CSVEKGGETQYF; CDR3 DNA: TGCAGCGTTGAAAAAGGGGGAGAGACCCAGTACTTC
V gene: TRBV12-3/TRBV12-4; clone size: many; J gene: TRBJ2-7; D gene: TRBD1; CDR3 protein: CASSKDRVYEQYF; CDR3 DNA: TGTGCCAGCAGTAAAGACAGGGTCTACGAGCAGTACTTC
V gene: TRBV5-1; clone size: many; J gene: TRBJ2-7; D gene: .; CDR3 protein: CASSWDLGAYEQYF; CDR3 DNA: TGCGCCAGCAGCTGGGACCTTGGGGCCTACGAGCAGTACTTC
V gene: TRBV7-3; clone size: many; J gene: TRBJ1-1; D gene: .; CDR3 protein: CASSKAGSTEAFF; CDR3 DNA: TGTGCCAGCAGCAAAGCCGGGAGCACTGAAGCTTTCTTT